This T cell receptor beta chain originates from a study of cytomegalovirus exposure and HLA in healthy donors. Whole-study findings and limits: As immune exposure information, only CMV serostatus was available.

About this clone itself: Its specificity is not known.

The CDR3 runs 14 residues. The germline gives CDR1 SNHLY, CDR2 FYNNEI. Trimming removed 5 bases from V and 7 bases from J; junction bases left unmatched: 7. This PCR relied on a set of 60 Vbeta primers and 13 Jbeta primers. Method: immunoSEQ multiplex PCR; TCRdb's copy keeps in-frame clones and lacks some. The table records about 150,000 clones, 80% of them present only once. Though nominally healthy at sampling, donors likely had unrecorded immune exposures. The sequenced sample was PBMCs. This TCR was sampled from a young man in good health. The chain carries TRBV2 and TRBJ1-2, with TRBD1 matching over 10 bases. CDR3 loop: CASSPRQGASGYTF. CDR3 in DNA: TGTGCCAGCAGTCCTCGACAGGGGGCGTCTGGCTACACCTTC.